Shown below are 6 T cell receptor beta chains from a single sample sequenced in a study of T cell responses to AZD1222 COVID-19 vaccine. Generated by immunoSEQ multiplex PCR, the TCRdb table keeps only in-frame clones and is missing some. The table shows about 76,000 clones, with roughly 80% occurring only once. Sequencing used peripheral blood, obtained 28 days after the second dose of the MenACWY control vaccine. These TCRs come from an adult who received the MenACWY meningococcal vaccine as a control.

This clone was seen a single time. The rearrangement joins TRBV5-4 to TRBJ2-1, with 9 bases identical to TRBD1. The CDR3 runs 15 residues. With 5 bases clipped from V and 6 bases from J, the junction kept 9 bases outside the gene matches. The germline gives CDR1 SGHNT, CDR2 YYREEE (reference sequence). CDR3: CASSSPGQGFNEQFF. The DNA of the CDR3 is TGTGCCAGCAGTTCCCCGGGACAGGGCTTCAATGAGCAGTTCTTC.

The chain combines TRBV29-1 with TRBJ1-2; TRBD1 aligns across 11 bases. After removal of 4 bases from V and 2 bases from J, the junction contained 0 bases not matched to a gene. The CDR3 has 13 amino acids. Germline lookup yields CDR1 SQVTM and CDR2 ANQGSEA. The CDR3 DNA reads as TGCAGCGTTGGGACAGGGGGCAACTATGGCTACACCTTC. Its translation: CSVGTGGNYGYTF.

V gene TRBV3-1 (or the pseudogene TRBV3-2) combines with J gene TRBJ2-1; unclear D gene. V was cut by 6 bases and J by 7 bases, with 13 bases left in between. Germline lookup yields CDR1 LGHDT and CDR2 YNNKEL (reference sequence). The CDR3 totals 13 residues. CDR3 nucleotides: TGTGCCAGCAGAAGGAGCCCGGCGAATGAGCAGTTCTTC. Translation: CASRRSPANEQFF.

This sequence joins TRBV28 and TRBJ2-7; 14 bases are shared with TRBD2. Germline V gives CDR1 MDHEN, CDR2 SYDVKM. The trim removed 5 bases at V and 11 bases at J, leaving 5 bases unmatched. The CDR3 loop spans 13 amino acids. The CDR3 DNA is TGTGCCAGCAGTCAAACGGGACTAGCGGGAGAGTACTTC. It encodes CASSQTGLAGEYF. Full variable domain (rest looked up from reference TRBV28 and TRBJ2-7): DVKVTQSSRYLVKRTGEKVFLECVQDMDHENMFWYRQDPGLGLRLIYFSYDVKMKEKGDIPEGYSVSREKKERFSLILESASTNQTSMYLCASSQTGLAGEYFGPGTRLTVT.

The chain uses TRBV12-3 or TRBV12-4 and TRBJ2-7, with D possibly TRBD2 on 6 matching bases. V was trimmed by 5 bases and J by 2 bases, leaving 10 bases between them. The CDR3 is 13 amino acids. The CDR3 protein is CASSRGSAYEQYF. Here the CDR3 DNA reads TGTGCCAGCAGTCGGGGGTCCGCCTACGAGCAGTACTTC.

J is TRBJ2-1 and V is TRBV5-6; TRBD1 is a possible D gene (5 bases). The ends were cut back, 0 bases at V and 3 bases at J, with 16 bases in the middle. Germline V lookup: CDR1 SGHDT, CDR2 YYEEEE. CDR3 size: 17 residues. The CDR3 spells CASSLGGQGGFYNEQFF. CDR3 nucleotide sequence: TGTGCCAGCAGCTTGGGAGGACAAGGTGGATTCTACAATGAGCAGTTCTTC. Complete variable domain (other parts from reference TRBV5-6 and TRBJ2-1): DAGVTQSPTHLIKTRGQQVTLRCSPKSGHDTVSWYQQALGQGPQFIFQYYEEEERQRGNFPDRFSGHQFPNYSSELNVNALLLGDSALYLCASSLGGQGGFYNEQFFGPGTRLTVL.